A single sample is the source of the 18 T cell receptor beta chains below, sequenced in a study of persistence of HIV-infected CD4 T cells. Overlapping HIV-1 Gag 15-mer peptides at about 1 ug per peptide per mL were used. Memory cells lacking CD40L and CD69 with high CD45RO were sorted. The antigens of these receptors remain unknown. The immunoSEQ assay was version 4, run in survey mode. Only in-frame clones appear in the TCRdb table, and some are missing; sequencing was by immunoSEQ multiplex PCR. Of about 64,000 clones listed, over 60% are singletons. The specimen comprised CD4+ T cells sorted from PBMCs after roughly 18-hour stimulation, sampled from a patient who received antiretroviral therapy. The receptors stem from an adult man with HIV who was CMV-seropositive.

J is TRBJ1-3 and V is TRBV19; no definite D call. V gave up 6 bases and J gave up 0 bases, with 15 bases separating them. CDR3 size: 16 residues. Per the germline V gene, CDR1 is LNHDA and CDR2 is SQIVND (reference sequence). CDR3 DNA: TGTGCCAGTAGCAGGACTAGCGGACCCTCTGGAAACACCATATATTTT. It translates to CASSRTSGPSGNTIYF.

The J gene is TRBJ1-4, the V gene TRBV18, with a possible D match to TRBD1 (6 bases). In germline, CDR1 is KGHSH, CDR2 LQKENI. This CDR3 spans 14 amino acids. Trimming shortened V by 3 bases and J by 8 bases, and 13 bases separated the two germline ends. The CDR3 DNA follows: TGTGCCAGCTCACCCTTACAGGGAGTCGAAAAACTGTTTTTT. Its translation: CASSPLQGVEKLFF.

This chain uses TRBV2 with TRBJ2-7; 8 nucleotides line up with TRBD1. The CDR3 contains 12 residues. Trimming at V came to 3 bases and at J to 6 bases, leaving 1 base not matched to a gene. The germline V gene encodes CDR1 SNHLY and CDR2 FYNNEI. The CDR3 DNA reads as TGTGCCAGCAGTGAGACAGGGGTCGAGCAGTACTTC. It codes for CASSETGVEQYF.

This clone was counted a single time. V and J are TRBV5-4 and TRBJ2-7, with 10 bases lining up with TRBD1. CDR1 SGHNT and CDR2 YYREEE come from the germline V gene (reference sequence). V dropped 4 bases and J dropped 2; count of bases not matched to a gene: 6. CDR3 length equals 15 residues. The CDR3: CASSLGTGAPYEQYF. The CDR3 DNA reads as TGTGCCAGCAGCCTCGGGACAGGGGCCCCCTACGAGCAGTACTTC.

This sequence joins TRBV28 and TRBJ1-3; no definite D call. From germline, CDR1 is MDHEN and CDR2 SYDVKM. V was shortened by 7 bases and J by 4 bases, with 23 bases between the two germline ends. This CDR3 spans 17 amino acids. The chain's CDR3 is CASNLGPDSPGGNTIYF. Written as DNA, the CDR3 is TGTGCCAGCAACCTTGGACCCGACTCCCCCGGGGGAAACACCATATATTTT.

V is TRBV28 and J is TRBJ2-1; 10 nucleotides match TRBD1. Germline values: CDR1 MDHEN, CDR2 SYDVKM. The CDR3 is 15 amino acids. Trimming took 5 bases from V and 4 from J; bases not matched to a gene: 5. CDR3 in DNA: TGTGCCAGCAGTCGACAGGGGGCAGGGTACAATGAGCAGTTCTTC. It yields the protein CASSRQGAGYNEQFF.

The rearrangement links TRBV6-5 to TRBJ1-6; D gene uncertain. The ends were cut back, 4 bases at V and 7 bases at J, with 11 bases in the middle. Germline assignment: CDR1 MNHEY and CDR2 SVGAGI. This CDR3 contains 14 residues. The CDR3 loop is CASSSPRRNSPLHF. The CDR3 DNA is TGTGCCAGCAGTTCTCCCCGACGGAATTCACCCCTCCACTTT.

The chain couples TRBV27 to TRBJ2-1, with TRBD2 matching 7 bases. The trim removed 2 bases at V and 7 bases at J, leaving 5 bases unmatched. The CDR3 loop spans 14 amino acids. Germline V lookup: CDR1 MNHEY, CDR2 SMNVEV (reference sequence). The CDR3 protein is CASSLGEGRNEQFF. CDR3 bases: TGTGCCAGCAGTTTAGGGGAGGGGAGGAATGAGCAGTTCTTC.

The rearrangement uses TRBV29-1 and TRBJ1-2, with D tentatively TRBD1 (5 bases). The CDR3 loop spans 11 amino acids. CDR1 and CDR2 from the germline V gene are SQVTM and ANQGSEA. The V gene lost 5 bases and the J gene lost 5 bases, with 9 bases spanning the gap. The CDR3 loop reads CSVTRQYGYTF. CDR3 nucleotide sequence: TGCAGCGTTACTCGACAGTATGGCTACACCTTC.

The J gene is TRBJ1-6, the V gene TRBV10-3; no definite D call. The CDR3 runs to 14 residues. Germline CDR1 is ENHRY and CDR2 is SYGVKD. Trimming stripped 5 bases from V and 10 bases from J, with 15 bases between. The DNA for the CDR3 is TGTGCCATCAGTCCGGATACCCCGGGATCACCCCTCCACTTT. Residues: CAISPDTPGSPLHF.

This clone has more than one count but fewer than ten. This chain uses TRBV28 with TRBJ2-2; no clear D. The germline V gene encodes CDR1 MDHEN and CDR2 SYDVKM. CDR3 length equals 14 residues. The V end was cut by 8 bases, the J end by 1 base, with 11 bases between. The chain's CDR3 is CASLITRNTGELFF. The CDR3 coding sequence is TGTGCCAGCTTAATCACCAGGAACACCGGGGAGCTGTTTTTT.

This clone appeared a single time. The genes are TRBV2 and TRBJ2-3, with 8 bases matching TRBD2. V dropped 1 base and J dropped 3; count of bases not matched to a gene: 3. Germline CDR1 and CDR2: SNHLY and FYNNEI. The CDR3 totals 15 residues. The CDR3 DNA follows: TGTGCCAGCAGTGAAGGGGGACTAGGGACAGATACGCAGTATTTT. Its protein is CASSEGGLGTDTQYF.

This clone has a single count. The chain employs TRBV6-5 and TRBJ2-7; either TRBD1 or TRBD2 may fit D (5 bases each). V was trimmed by 6 bases and J by 0 bases, leaving 15 bases between them. Germline V gene data show CDR1 as MNHEY and CDR2 as SVGAGI. CDR3 length: 15 amino acids. DNA for the CDR3: TGTGCCAGCAGAATGGGACGGTCGAGCTCCTACGAGCAGTACTTC. This sequence encodes CASRMGRSSSYEQYF.

This clone was seen just once. V usage is TRBV6-4 and J usage is TRBJ2-3, with a weak D call TRBD2 (6 bases). The CDR3 is 17 residues long. V lost 6 bases and J 5 bases, leaving 24 bases between the germline ends. Germline values: CDR1 MRHNA, CDR2 SNTAGT. The CDR3 spells CASSPKATGVGRDTQYF. For the CDR3, the DNA is TGTGCCAGCAGCCCGAAGGCAACGGGGGTGGGAAGAGATACGCAGTATTTT.

This chain joins TRBV18 and TRBJ2-6; D not certain. Germline V lookup: CDR1 KGHSH, CDR2 LQKENI. This CDR3 spans 15 amino acids. The germline V and J ends were trimmed by 3 bases and 0 bases, with 6 bases remaining between them. DNA of the CDR3: TGTGCCAGCTCACCCGAGCTCTCTGGGGCCAACGTCCTGACTTTC. Amino acids: CASSPELSGANVLTF.

The rearrangement uses TRBV28 and TRBJ2-1; 8 bases fit TRBD2. Germline CDR1 and CDR2: MDHEN and SYDVKM. The ends lost 7 bases at V and 14 bases at J; junction bases unmatched: 16. This CDR3 spans 14 amino acids. The CDR3, as DNA: TGTGCCAGCATCCTTCGTGGTAGCGGGGCCAAGAAGTTCTTC. Translation gives CASILRGSGAKKFF.

The chain uses TRBV9 and TRBJ1-1; 7 bases agree with TRBD1. This CDR3 is built from 17 residues. Per the germline V gene, CDR1 is SGDLS and CDR2 is YYNGEE. Trimming took 0 bases from V and 4 from J; bases not matched to a gene: 12. The chain's CDR3 is CASSVGKAGGTGTEAFF. The CDR3 nucleotides read TGTGCCAGCAGCGTAGGAAAGGCAGGGGGTACGGGCACTGAAGCTTTCTTT.

This sequence joins TRBV7-9 and TRBJ2-3, with a possible D match to TRBD2 (5 bases). The CDR3 extends over 17 amino acids. V lost 0 bases and J 0 bases, leaving 13 bases between the germline ends. Germline CDR1 is SEHNR and CDR2 is FQNEAQ (reference sequence). The CDR3 bases are TGTGCCAGCAGCTTAGCTAAGAGGGCAGCTAGCACAGATACGCAGTATTTT. Protein sequence: CASSLAKRAASTDTQYF.